The 14 T cell receptor beta chains given below trace back to one sample, sequenced in a study of T-cell reconstitution after alpha-beta-depleted transplantation in children (dated by TCRdb to 2016 to 2018). The method was PCR. The listed sequencing device is Illumina HiSeq 2500. Molecular barcoding was employed in the preparation of TCR libraries, with unique molecular identifiers being used to normalize TCRbeta repertoire quantification. TCRdb reprocessing: public reads trimmed at Q25 with fastp, clones called with MiXCR, in-frame beta chains kept. A single entry per CDR3 protein holds the most common genes and DNA from its merged rows. This sample lists 450,000 to 700,000 distinct CDR3 sequences; roughly a quarter were detected once. Around a third of the sample is in the top ten clones. The treatment or condition label for this specimen denotes: allogeneic hematopoietic cell transplantation with graft depleted of TCRalphabeta T cells and CD19 B cells.

The sample here was PBMCs, taken before TCRalphabeta/CD19-depleted stem cell transplant. These receptors came from a boy under two years old with Wiskott-Aldrich syndrome, due to receive a stem cell transplant.

In this sample, this clonotype turned up a few times. As DNA, the CDR3 is TGCGCCAGCAGCTTGCCTGGGGGGGCCACAGATACGCAGTATTTT. Its protein is CASSLPGGATDTQYF. The genes are TRBV5-1 and TRBJ2-3, with D possibly being TRBD2 (7 bases). From germline, CDR1 is SGHRS and CDR2 YFSETQ. V lost 1 base and J lost 2, with 11 bases in between. The CDR3 is 15 residues long. The entire variable domain, with the rest obtained from reference TRBV5-1 and TRBJ2-3, is as follows: KAGVTQTPRYLIKTRGQQVTLSCSPISGHRSVSWYQQTPGQGLQFLFEYFSETQRNKGNFPGRFSGRQFSNSRSEMNVSTLELGDSALYLCASSLPGGATDTQYFGPGTRLTVL.

The V gene is TRBV6-1, the J gene TRBJ1-5; D gene unclear. Trimming left V 3 bases short and J 7 bases short, with 10 bases between. The length of the CDR3 is 13 residues. CDR1 and CDR2 (germline): MNHNS, SASEGT. In DNA form, the CDR3 reads TGTGCCAGCAGTGAGTCAGCCCAACAGCCCCAGCATTTT. It codes for CASSESAQQPQHF.

Only a few counts were recorded for this clonotype. CDR3 nucleotide sequence: TGTGCCATCAGTGGGGCACCTTCGACTGGGGCCAACGTCCTGACTTTC. Translation gives CAISGAPSTGANVLTF. This chain uses TRBV10-3 with TRBJ2-6; no definite D call. Germline V gene lookup returns CDR1 ENHRY and CDR2 SYGVKD. CDR3 length equals 16 residues. Trimming removed 4 bases at V and 2 bases at J, with 12 bases between.

This clonotype was observed a handful of times. The chain recombines TRBV12-3 or TRBV12-4 with TRBJ2-2; perhaps TRBD1 as D (6 bases). V was shortened by 3 bases and J by 6 bases, with 11 bases between the two germline ends. The CDR3 sequence is 14 residues long. The CDR3 DNA reads as TGTGCCAGCAGTTTTTATTCAGGGGCCGGGGAGCTGTTTTTT. Protein sequence: CASSFYSGAGELFF.

With respect to this clonotype: A read error may produce the germline difference seen at one junction end. The CDR3 bases are TGTGCCAGCAGTGAATTTCTGTCCTCCAATGAGCAGTTCTTC. As protein: CASSEFLSSNEQFF. This chain connects TRBV25-1 to TRBJ2-1; no clear D gene. Germline CDR1 reads MGHDK; CDR2 reads SYGVNS. The CDR3 runs 14 residues.

This clonotype was counted between two and nine times. The V gene is TRBV28, the J gene TRBJ2-1, with 11 positions matching TRBD2. V was pared by 5 bases and J by 5 bases, with 11 bases of the junction left unmatched. CDR1 and CDR2 (germline): MDHEN, SYDVKM. CDR3 length: 17 residues. Here the CDR3 DNA reads TGTGCCAGCAGTGGGCTGAAACTAGCGGGAGTACACAATGAGCAGTTCTTC. Translated, it gives CASSGLKLAGVHNEQFF.

The chain recombines TRBV10-3 with TRBJ1-1; weak D call: TRBD1 (5 bases). The germline V and J ends were trimmed by 6 bases and 1 base, with 15 bases remaining between them. Germline V CDR1 and CDR2: ENHRY, SYGVKD. CDR3 length: 15 residues. The CDR3 nucleotides read TGTGCCATCAGGAACGCCGGGACGGCGAACACTGAAGCTTTCTTT. Its protein is CAIRNAGTANTEAFF.

The genes are TRBV5-1 and TRBJ1-4; D call uncertain. The CDR3 spans 15 residues. CDR1 is SGHRS, CDR2 YFSETQ, per germline. Trimming stripped 4 bases from V and 0 bases from J, with 10 bases between. CDR3 sequence reads: CASSPGGTTNEKLFF. For the CDR3, the DNA is TGCGCCAGCAGCCCGGGAGGGACAACTAATGAAAAACTGTTTTTT. The full variable domain, in which reference TRBV5-1 and TRBJ1-4 provide the parts outside the CDR3, is KAGVTQTPRYLIKTRGQQVTLSCSPISGHRSVSWYQQTPGQGLQFLFEYFSETQRNKGNFPGRFSGRQFSNSRSEMNVSTLELGDSALYLCASSPGGTTNEKLFFGSGTQLSVL.

V usage is TRBV5-1 and J usage is TRBJ2-3, with 9 bases matching TRBD1. The CDR3 is 16 residues long. Germline trimming cut 0 bases from V and 9 bases from J; bases unmatched to any gene: 11. Germline V gene lookup returns CDR1 SGHRS and CDR2 YFSETQ. CDR3: CASSLGTGDRKGTQYF. CDR3 DNA: TGCGCCAGCAGCTTGGGGACAGGGGACCGCAAGGGGACGCAGTATTTT.

The rearrangement uses TRBV27 and TRBJ2-2; 11 nucleotides line up with TRBD2. The CDR3 spans 18 residues. Germline CDR1 reads MNHEY; CDR2 reads SMNVEV (reference sequence). J gave up 2 bases and V 1 base, and 6 bases lay outside the gene matches. The CDR3 sequence: CASSLWRLAGHNTGELFF. The CDR3 DNA sequence: TGTGCCAGCAGTTTATGGAGACTAGCGGGGCATAACACCGGGGAGCTGTTTTTT.

This clonotype was observed a handful of times. The V and J genes are TRBV7-2 and TRBJ2-1; unclear D gene. There are 14 residues in the CDR3. V was shortened by 7 bases and J by 0 bases, with 10 bases between the two germline ends. Germline-derived CDR1 and CDR2 are SGHTA and FQGNSA. In DNA, the CDR3 is TGTGCCAGCACGGCGGATGGCTCCTACAATGAGCAGTTCTTC. As protein: CASTADGSYNEQFF.

This clonotype was seen a few times. The chain combines TRBV6-2 or TRBV6-3 with TRBJ2-1; 11 nucleotides align to TRBD2. Looked up from germline, CDR1 is MNHEY and CDR2 is SVGEGT. The CDR3 contains 12 residues. V gave up 6 bases and J gave up 14 bases; unmatched junction bases: 6. As DNA, the CDR3 is TGTGCCAGCAGCCTAACTAGCGGGAGAGAGTTCTTC. Translated, it gives CASSLTSGREFF.

The sample holds a few counts of this clonotype. This chain connects TRBV2 to TRBJ1-5, with TRBD1 identical over 10 bases. V lost 3 bases to trimming and J lost 2 bases; unmatched junction nucleotides: 10. The CDR3 sequence is 18 residues long. Per germline, CDR1 SNHLY and CDR2 FYNNEI. For the CDR3, the DNA is TGTGCCAGCAGTGAGCGGAGACAGGGGGCAGTGGGCAATCAGCCCCAGCATTTT. It is translated as CASSERRQGAVGNQPQHF.

A single count supports this clonotype. The rearrangement uses TRBV7-8 and TRBJ1-1; D is uncertain. Trimming stripped 1 base from V and 6 bases from J, with 6 bases between. CDR1 SGHVS and CDR2 FQNEAQ come from the germline V gene. This CDR3 is built from 12 residues. CDR3 nucleotide sequence: TGTGCCAGCAGCTTAGGGCCAGCTGAAGCTTTCTTT. Protein: CASSLGPAEAFF.